This TCR beta chain was sequenced for a study of cytomegalovirus exposure and HLA in healthy donors. About the study: Samples from HLA-typed donors yielded about 85 million unique TCRs in an early data release.

Notes on this clone: Antigen: not known.

A multiplex PCR was run with 60 Vbeta primers and 13 Jbeta primers. Using immunoSEQ multiplex PCR, the repertoire was profiled, and TCRdb retains in-frame clones only, with some absent. The sample table includes approximately 50,000 clones. The V gene lost 3 bases and the J gene lost 8 bases, with 13 bases spanning the gap. The CDR3 is 14 amino acids. Germline values: CDR1 MNHNS, CDR2 SASEGT. Notes on the study in general: Follow-up analysis later connected one missense variant in DCLRE1C with trimming of TCR beta V- and J-genes. Three CMV-associated chains were confirmed in vitro to be specific for CMV antigens. Cytomegalovirus-associated TCR beta chains were listed, numbering approximately 150.

The chain recombines TRBV6-1 with TRBJ1-4, with D tentatively TRBD1 (5 bases). The receptor comes from a female donor in good health and CMV-seronegative. The sample consisted of PBMCs. The CDR3 here is CASSEGLLREKLFF. In DNA, the CDR3 is TGTGCCAGCAGTGAGGGGCTGCTCAGGGAAAAACTGTTTTTT.